This TCR beta chain was observed in a study of OX40 agonist ivuxolimab in advanced cancers. With regard to the full study: The costimulatory receptor OX40 (CD134) was targeted by ivuxolimab, a fully human IgG2 agonistic monoclonal antibody. In the dose-escalation cohort, about four fifths of patients were male, and the mean age was approximately 60 years with a range of roughly 23 to 79. Patients were allowed to have had prior anti-PD-1, anti-PD-L1 or anti-CTLA-4 therapy, and approximately 37% of the dose-escalation patients had been treated with checkpoint inhibitors. Intravenous ivuxolimab was administered to patients every 2 weeks at six dose levels: 0.01, 0.1, 0.3, 1.5, 3 and 10 mg/kg. Of the roughly 54 patients in dose escalation, around 19 had hepatocellular carcinoma, roughly 15 had melanoma, 9 had renal cell carcinoma and 9 had head and neck cancer. The paper describes the monotherapy dose-escalation part (N ≈ 52 patients) of the phase I trial of ivuxolimab. Three dose-escalation patients achieved partial responses, one with hepatocellular carcinoma and two with cutaneous melanoma. The purpose of peripheral TCRbeta sequencing was to test whether ivuxolimab changed TCR sequence diversity and led to clonal T-cell expansion. Overall study results and their limits: Partial responders in the 0.1-3.0 mg/kg groups had among the lowest normalized peripheral clonal expansion, especially among CD8+ T cells. At doses of 0.1 to 3.0 mg/kg, clonal expansion of both CD4+ and CD8+ T cells in blood was seen between baseline and week 6. After ivuxolimab, expanded clones were on average more numerous among CD8+ T cells than among CD4+ T cells. Antigen specificity was not determined for the clonally expanded peripheral T cells. Low levels of normalized T-cell clonal expansion were also seen in some patients who did not respond.

Patients with autoimmune disease history or receiving systemic immunosuppression were excluded from the trial. Peripheral blood for TCR sequencing was collected from all dose cohorts at baseline, on cycle 4 day 1, and on cycle 7 day 1. The samples were drawn from a first-in-human, open-label, multicenter phase I dose-escalation trial of ivuxolimab. Adults with locally advanced or metastatic melanoma, renal cell carcinoma, hepatocellular carcinoma or head and neck squamous cell carcinoma were enrolled in the trial. Before TCR sequencing, CD4+ T cells and CD8+ T cells were sorted from peripheral blood as separate populations. This clone appeared once. No cognate antigen has been identified for it. Qualities for individual bases were not recorded, and no much larger clone is one base off. To sequence the TCRbeta CDR3 region, genomic DNA was isolated from the sorted cells. The immunoSEQ Assay was used to sequence the TCRbeta CDR3 regions. TCRdb limited this immuneACCESS table to in-frame rearrangements with V and J called. A share of clones is missing; checked studies link under half to unresolved V genes, and the rest is unexplained. For this sample the table gives more than 50,000 clones, of which less than 85% were detected only once. 4% of the sample is taken by the ten largest.

V is trimmed back by 1 base and J by 0 bases, and the junction contains 9 bases that no gene match accounts for. From cysteine to phenylalanine, the CDR3 is 20 amino acids long. The retained sequence is limited to the CDR3, 60 bases, with the frame set at the first base. The germline V gene sets CDR1 to SGHVS and CDR2 to FQNEAQ. The TCR originated in an adult with an advanced solid tumor such as melanoma, head and neck, liver or kidney cancer. The chain couples TRBV7-8 to TRBJ2-7; TRBD2 aligns with 16 central bases. The starting material was CD4+ or CD8+ T cells sorted from blood, obtained in a trial of the OX40 agonist ivuxolimab. The CDR3 has the sequence CASSLGMGLAGGTISYEQYF. The DNA sequence is given as TGTGCCAGCAGCTTAGGGATGGGACTAGCGGGGGGGACCATCTCCTACGAGCAGTACTTC.